The source of this T cell receptor (beta chain) is a study of Tregs in tolerant kidney transplant recipients. General study results and limits: Biological reproducibility was not directly addressed, but technical replication error appeared minimal. Expanding Tregs on activated donor B cells appeared to best identify donor-specific TCRbeta clones. Changing PCR primers prevented nucleotide comparison between some patients' samples.

With V trimmed by 1 base and J by 0 bases, 2 bases remained unmatched. The CDR3 runs to 15 residues. Germline CDR1 and CDR2: SGHDT and YYEEEE. Recipients received nonmyeloablative bone marrow transplants from related graft donors, with transient mixed chimerism. Unstimulated regulatory T cells (CD4+CD25+CD127-), CD4+CD25- non-regulatory cells, CD4 and CD8 cells were FACS-sorted from thawed PBMCs. Libraries were prepared by immunoSEQ multiplex PCR; TCRdb keeps only in-frame clonotypes and omits some of them. This sample's clone table lists 20,000 to 30,000 clones. In regard to this clone: Its antigen is currently unknown. The read terminates 3 residues ahead of where the CDR3 ends, so the germline J gene completes it.

Sequencing used CD4+ T cells from blood (PBMCs), obtained 6 months after the transplant. The chain uses TRBV5-6 and TRBJ2-7; 9 nucleotides line up with TRBD1. The source of this sequence is a human patient who received a combined kidney and bone marrow transplant. Some T cells may trace back to the graft donor. CDR3 bases read: TGTGCCAGCAGCTTGACAGGGGGCGGCTCCTACGAG. Amino acids: CASSLTGGGSYE. The CDR3, in full, reads CASSLTGGGSYEQYF.